This entry features one TCR beta chain sequence. The antigen remains unidentified. Libraries were prepared by immunoSEQ multiplex PCR; TCRdb keeps only in-frame clonotypes and omits some of them. The table includes tens of thousands of clones, around 82% detected once. The trim removed 4 bases at V and 3 bases at J, leaving 12 bases unmatched. The CDR3 sequence is 17 residues long. Germline V gene data show CDR1 as LNHNV and CDR2 as YYDKDF (reference sequence). The record originates from a study of T cell responses to AZD1222 COVID-19 vaccine. Study-wide points: CD4 TCRs covered the whole spike, strongest at regions 160-218 and 743-854. There were mostly white British donors and more females than males, and clonal diversity was possibly underestimated.

This chain joins TRBV15 and TRBJ1-2; TRBD1 matches at 9 bases. The TCR comes from an adult in good health. The specimen comprised peripheral blood, sampled on day 0 of AZD1222 vaccination. The chain's CDR3 is CATSKRDRVSHDYGYTF. CDR3 nucleotide sequence: TGTGCCACCAGCAAAAGGGACAGGGTGAGCCACGACTATGGCTACACCTTC.